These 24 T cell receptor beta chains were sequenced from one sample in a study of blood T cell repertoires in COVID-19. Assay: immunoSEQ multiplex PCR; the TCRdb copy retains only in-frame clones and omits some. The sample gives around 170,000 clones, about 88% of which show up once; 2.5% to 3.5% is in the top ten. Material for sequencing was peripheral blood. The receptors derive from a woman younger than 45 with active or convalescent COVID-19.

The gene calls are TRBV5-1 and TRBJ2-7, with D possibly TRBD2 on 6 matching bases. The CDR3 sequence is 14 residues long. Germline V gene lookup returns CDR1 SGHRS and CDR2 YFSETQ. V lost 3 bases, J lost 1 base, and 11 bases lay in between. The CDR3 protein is CASSYSGTSYEQYF. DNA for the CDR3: TGCGCCAGCAGCTATAGCGGAACGTCCTACGAGCAGTACTTC.

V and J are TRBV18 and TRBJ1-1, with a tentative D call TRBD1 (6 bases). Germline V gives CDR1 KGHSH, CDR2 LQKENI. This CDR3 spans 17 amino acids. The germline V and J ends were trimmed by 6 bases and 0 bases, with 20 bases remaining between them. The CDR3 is CASSYRLMRDMNTEAFF. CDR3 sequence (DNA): TGTGCCAGCTCGTACCGGCTTATGAGGGACATGAACACTGAAGCTTTCTTT. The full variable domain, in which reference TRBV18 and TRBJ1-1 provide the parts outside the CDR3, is NAGVMQNPRHLVRRRGQEARLRCSPMKGHSHVYWYRQLPEEGLKFMVYLQKENIIDESGMPKERFSAEFPKEGPSILRIQQVVRGDSAAYFCASSYRLMRDMNTEAFFGQGTRLTVV.

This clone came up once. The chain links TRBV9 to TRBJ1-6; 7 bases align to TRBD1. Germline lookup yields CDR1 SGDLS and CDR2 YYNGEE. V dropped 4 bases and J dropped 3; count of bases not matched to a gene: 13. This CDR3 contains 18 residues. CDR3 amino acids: CASSPSGTAAFYNSPLHF. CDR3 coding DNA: TGTGCCAGCAGCCCTTCCGGGACAGCGGCCTTCTATAATTCACCCCTCCACTTT.

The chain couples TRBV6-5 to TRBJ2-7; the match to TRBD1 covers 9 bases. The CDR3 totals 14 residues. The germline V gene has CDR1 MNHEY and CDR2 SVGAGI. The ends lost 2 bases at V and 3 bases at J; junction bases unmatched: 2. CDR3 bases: TGTGCCAGCAGTTACGGACAGGGGAGCTACGAGCAGTACTTC. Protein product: CASSYGQGSYEQYF.

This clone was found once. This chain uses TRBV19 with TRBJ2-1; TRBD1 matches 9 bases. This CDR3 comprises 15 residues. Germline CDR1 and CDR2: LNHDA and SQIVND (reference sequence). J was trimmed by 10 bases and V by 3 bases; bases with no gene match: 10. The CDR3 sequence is CASSIGTGTPEEQFF. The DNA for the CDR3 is TGTGCCAGTAGTATCGGGACAGGGACCCCTGAGGAGCAGTTCTTC.

This CDR3 reads CAIRAGLVTSYEQYF. The CDR3 DNA sequence: TGTGCCATCAGAGCCGGACTAGTTACTTCCTACGAGCAGTACTTC. J is TRBJ2-7 and V is TRBV10-3; TRBD2 matches 7 bases. V shed 6 bases and J 1 base; nucleotides not matched to a gene: 9. Per the germline V gene, CDR1 is ENHRY and CDR2 is SYGVKD. This CDR3 spans 15 amino acids.

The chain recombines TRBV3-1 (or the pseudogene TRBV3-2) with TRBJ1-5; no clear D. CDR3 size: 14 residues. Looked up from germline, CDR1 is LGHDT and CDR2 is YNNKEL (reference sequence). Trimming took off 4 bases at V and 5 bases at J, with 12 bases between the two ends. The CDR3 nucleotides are TGTGCCAGCAGCCGAGGGCGTGGGGATCAGCCCCAGCATTTT. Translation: CASSRGRGDQPQHF.

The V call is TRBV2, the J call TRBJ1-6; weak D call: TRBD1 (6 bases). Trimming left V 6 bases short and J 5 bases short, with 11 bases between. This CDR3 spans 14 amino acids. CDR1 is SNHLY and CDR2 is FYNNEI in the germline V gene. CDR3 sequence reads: CASRADSDNSPLHF. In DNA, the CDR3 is TGTGCCAGCAGGGCGGACAGCGATAATTCACCCCTCCACTTT.

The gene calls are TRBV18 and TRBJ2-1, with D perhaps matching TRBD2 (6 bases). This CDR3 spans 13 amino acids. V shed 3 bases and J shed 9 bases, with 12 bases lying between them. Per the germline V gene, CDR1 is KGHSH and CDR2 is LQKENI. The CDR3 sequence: CASSPEKAGEQFF. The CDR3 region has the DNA TGTGCCAGCTCACCTGAGAAAGCGGGTGAGCAGTTCTTC.

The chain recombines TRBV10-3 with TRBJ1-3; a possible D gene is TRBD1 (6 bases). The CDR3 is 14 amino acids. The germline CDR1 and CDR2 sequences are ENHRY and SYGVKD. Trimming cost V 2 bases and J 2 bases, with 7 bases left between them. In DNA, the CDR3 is TGTGCCATCAGTGAGACAGGGACTGGAAACACCATATATTTT. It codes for CAISETGTGNTIYF.

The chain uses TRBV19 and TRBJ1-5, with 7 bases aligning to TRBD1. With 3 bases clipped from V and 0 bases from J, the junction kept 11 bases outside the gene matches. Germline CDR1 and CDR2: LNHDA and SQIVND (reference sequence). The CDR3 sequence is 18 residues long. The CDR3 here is CASSIGWTGTISNQPQHF. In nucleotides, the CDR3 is TGTGCCAGTAGTATTGGGTGGACAGGAACCATTAGCAATCAGCCCCAGCATTTT.

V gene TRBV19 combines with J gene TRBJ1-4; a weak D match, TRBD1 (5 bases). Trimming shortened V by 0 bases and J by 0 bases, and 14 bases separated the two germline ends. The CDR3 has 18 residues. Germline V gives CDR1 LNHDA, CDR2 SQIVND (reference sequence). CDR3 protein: CASSIDGGASATNEKLFF. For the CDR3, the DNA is TGTGCCAGTAGTATAGATGGAGGGGCGTCTGCAACTAATGAAAAACTGTTTTTT.

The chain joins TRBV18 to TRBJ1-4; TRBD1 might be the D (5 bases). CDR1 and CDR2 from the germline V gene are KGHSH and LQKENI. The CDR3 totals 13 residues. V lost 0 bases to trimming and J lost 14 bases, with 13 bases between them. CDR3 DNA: TGTGCCAGCTCACCACCGGGACTTAATAATCTGTTTTTT. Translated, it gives CASSPPGLNNLFF.

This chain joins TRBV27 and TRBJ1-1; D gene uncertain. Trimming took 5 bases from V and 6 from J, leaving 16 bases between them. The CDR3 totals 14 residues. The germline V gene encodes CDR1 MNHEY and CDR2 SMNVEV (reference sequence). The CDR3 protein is CASSLTRFVAEAFF. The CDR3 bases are TGTGCCAGCAGTCTAACCCGGTTCGTAGCTGAAGCTTTCTTT.

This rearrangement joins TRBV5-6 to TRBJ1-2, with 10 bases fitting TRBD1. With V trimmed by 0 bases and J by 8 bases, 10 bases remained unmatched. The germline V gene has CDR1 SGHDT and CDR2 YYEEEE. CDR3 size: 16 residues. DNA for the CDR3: TGTGCCAGCAGCTTGGCCGCGGACAGGGGGAGGAGAGGCTACACCTTC. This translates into CASSLAADRGRRGYTF.

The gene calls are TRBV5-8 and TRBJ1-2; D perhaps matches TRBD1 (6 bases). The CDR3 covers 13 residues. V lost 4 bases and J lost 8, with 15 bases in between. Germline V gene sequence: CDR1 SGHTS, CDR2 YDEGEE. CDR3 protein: CASSPDSQGGYTF. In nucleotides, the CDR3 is TGTGCCAGCAGCCCGGACAGCCAAGGGGGCTACACCTTC.

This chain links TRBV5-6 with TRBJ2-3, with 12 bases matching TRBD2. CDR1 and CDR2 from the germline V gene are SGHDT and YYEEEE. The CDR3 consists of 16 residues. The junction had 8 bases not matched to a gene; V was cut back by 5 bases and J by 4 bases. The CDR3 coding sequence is TGTGCCAGCAGTTACGATCTAGCGGGAGGGGCAGATACGCAGTATTTT. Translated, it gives CASSYDLAGGADTQYF.

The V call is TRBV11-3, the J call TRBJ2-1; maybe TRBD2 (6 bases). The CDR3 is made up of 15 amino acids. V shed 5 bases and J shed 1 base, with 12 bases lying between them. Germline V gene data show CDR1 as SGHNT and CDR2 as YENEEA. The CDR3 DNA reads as TGTGCCAGCAGCCCCGGGAGAGGGTCCTACAATGAGCAGTTCTTC. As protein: CASSPGRGSYNEQFF.

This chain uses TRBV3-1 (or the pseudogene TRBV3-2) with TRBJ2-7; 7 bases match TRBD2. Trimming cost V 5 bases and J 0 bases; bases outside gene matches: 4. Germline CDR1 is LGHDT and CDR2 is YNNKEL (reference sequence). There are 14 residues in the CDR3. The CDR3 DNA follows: TGTGCCAGCAGCTTGGGGGGGAGCTCCTACGAGCAGTACTTC. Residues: CASSLGGSSYEQYF.

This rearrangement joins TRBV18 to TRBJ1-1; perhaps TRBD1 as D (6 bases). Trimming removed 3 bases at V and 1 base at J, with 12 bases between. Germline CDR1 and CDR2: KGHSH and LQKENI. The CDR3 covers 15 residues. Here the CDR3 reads CASSPSTGSNTEAFF. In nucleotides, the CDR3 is TGTGCCAGCTCACCCTCGACAGGATCGAACACTGAAGCTTTCTTT.

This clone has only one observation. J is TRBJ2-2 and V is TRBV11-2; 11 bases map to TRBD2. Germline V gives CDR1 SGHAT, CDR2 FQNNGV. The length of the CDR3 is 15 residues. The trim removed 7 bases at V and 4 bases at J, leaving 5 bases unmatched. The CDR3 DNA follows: TGTGCCAGCAACCTAGCGGGGGGCGGCACCGGGGAGCTGTTTTTT. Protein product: CASNLAGGGTGELFF.

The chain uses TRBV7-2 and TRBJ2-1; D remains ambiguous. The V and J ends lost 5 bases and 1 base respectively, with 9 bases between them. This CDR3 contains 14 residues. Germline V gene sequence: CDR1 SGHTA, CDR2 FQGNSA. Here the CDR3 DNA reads TGTGCCAGCAGCCCCAGTCGTTCCTACAATGAGCAGTTCTTC. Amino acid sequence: CASSPSRSYNEQFF.

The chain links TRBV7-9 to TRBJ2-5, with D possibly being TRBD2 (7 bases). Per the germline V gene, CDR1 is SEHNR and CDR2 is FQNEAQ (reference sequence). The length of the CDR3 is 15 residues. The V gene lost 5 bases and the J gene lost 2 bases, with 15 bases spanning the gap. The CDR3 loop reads CASSAIQGGQETQYF. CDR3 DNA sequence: TGTGCCAGCAGCGCCATACAGGGAGGGCAAGAGACCCAGTACTTC. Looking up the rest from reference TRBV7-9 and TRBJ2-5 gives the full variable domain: DTGVSQNPRHKITKRGQNVTFRCDPISEHNRLYWYRQTLGQGPEFLTYFQNEAQLEKSRLLSDRFSAERPKGSFSTLEIQRTEQGDSAMYLCASSAIQGGQETQYFGPGTRLLVL.

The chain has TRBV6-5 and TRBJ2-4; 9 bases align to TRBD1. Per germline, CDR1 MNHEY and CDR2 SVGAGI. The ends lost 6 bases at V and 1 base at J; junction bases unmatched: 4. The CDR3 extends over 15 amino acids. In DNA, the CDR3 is TGTGCCAGCAGACAGGGGGCGGTTGCCAAAAACATTCAGTACTTC. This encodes CASRQGAVAKNIQYF.